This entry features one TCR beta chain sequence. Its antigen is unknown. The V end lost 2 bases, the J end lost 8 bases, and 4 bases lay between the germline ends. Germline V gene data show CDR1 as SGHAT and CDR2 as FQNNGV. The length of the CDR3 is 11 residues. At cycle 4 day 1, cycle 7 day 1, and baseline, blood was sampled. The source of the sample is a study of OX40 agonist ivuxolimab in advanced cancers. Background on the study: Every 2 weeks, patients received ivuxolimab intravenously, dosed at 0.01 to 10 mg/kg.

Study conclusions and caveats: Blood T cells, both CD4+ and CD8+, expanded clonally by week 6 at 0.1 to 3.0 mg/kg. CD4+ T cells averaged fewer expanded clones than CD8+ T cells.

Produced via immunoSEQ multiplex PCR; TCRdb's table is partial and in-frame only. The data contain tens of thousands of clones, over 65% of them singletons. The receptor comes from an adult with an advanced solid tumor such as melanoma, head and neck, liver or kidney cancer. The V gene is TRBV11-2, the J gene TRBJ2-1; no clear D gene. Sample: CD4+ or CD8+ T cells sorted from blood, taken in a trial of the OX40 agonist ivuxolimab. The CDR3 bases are TGTGCCAGCAGCTTATTAGATGAGCAGTTCTTC. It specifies CASSLLDEQFF.